This T cell receptor (beta chain) was sequenced for a study of T cell changes during pregnancy in multiple sclerosis. V was shortened by 6 bases and J by 8 bases, with 13 bases between the two germline ends. The germline CDR1 and CDR2 sequences are SNHLY and FYNNEI. This CDR3 is built from 13 residues. Sequenced by immunoSEQ multiplex PCR; TCRdb stores in-frame clones only, minus some. The sample records some 76,000 clones, about nine tenths being singletons. The clonotype originates from a female donor with multiple sclerosis, enrolled in a pregnancy study. V is TRBV2 and J is TRBJ1-4; D not certain. The input for sequencing was CD4+ T cells from peripheral blood mononuclear cells, taken after pregnancy. CDR3 DNA sequence: TGTGCCAGCAGACCCTGGAGGAACGAAAAACTGTTTTTT. Translated, it gives CASRPWRNEKLFF.